The entry below gives a single T cell receptor beta chain sequence along with its context. The CDR3 spans 14 residues. The germline V and J ends were trimmed by 5 bases and 1 base, with 11 bases remaining between them. Germline V gives CDR1 SGHTA, CDR2 FQGNSA. The source of the sample is a study of shared clonotypes between healthy human individuals. CD45RA+ naive and CD45RA-negative memory subsets were separated from CD4+ cells. Assay used: immunoSEQ multiplex PCR; TCRdb lists only in-frame clones, some missing. Seen here are some 2 million clones, about 95% observed once, and the top ten hold more than 0.1%.

The chain employs TRBV7-2 and TRBJ1-1, with a tentative D call TRBD1 (6 bases). The TCR originated in a man younger than 35 in good health. What was sequenced was naive CD4+ T cells sorted from blood. The subset was: CD45RA+ positively selected. CDR3 amino acids: CASSPDRQNTEAFF. The CDR3 nucleotides are TGTGCCAGCAGCCCTGACAGGCAGAACACTGAAGCTTTCTTT.